Shown below are 11 T cell receptor beta chains from a single sample sequenced in a study of long-term antiretroviral therapy in people with HIV (dated by TCRdb to the early 2020s). The immunoSEQ hsTCRB v3.0 assay was used at survey level resolution to sequence the TRB variable region. Not all clones reach the TCRdb copy of this immuneACCESS table, which keeps in-frame sequences only. Checked studies attribute under half of the gap to unresolved V genes and leave the rest unexplained. Recorded for this sample are 20,000 to 25,000 clones; around three quarters of them occurred a single time. The ten largest clones take up approximately 11% of the sample. Sequencing used unsorted PBMCs, obtained 1.1 years before starting antiretroviral therapy. The receptor source for this set is a woman aged 40 to 55 with HIV.

V and J are TRBV18 and TRBJ1-1; TRBD1 matches at 8 bases. V shed 0 bases, J shed 1 base, and the junction held 7 bases outside the gene matches. CDR3 size: 17 residues. The germline V gene has CDR1 KGHSH and CDR2 LQKENI. The CDR3 sequence: CASSPPLSTGGNTEAFF. In DNA, the CDR3 is TGTGCCAGCTCACCACCGCTATCTACAGGGGGGAACACTGAAGCTTTCTTT.

This chain uses TRBV30 with TRBJ1-6; D gene unclear. V lost 5 bases and J 7 bases, leaving 12 bases between the germline ends. The CDR3 is 13 amino acids. Germline CDR1 is GTSNPN and CDR2 is SVGIG (reference sequence). The CDR3 sequence: CAWEAGGNSPLHF. For the CDR3, the DNA is TGTGCCTGGGAGGCGGGTGGGAATTCACCCCTCCACTTT.

This clone was counted between two and nine times. The rearrangement uses TRBV2 and TRBJ2-5; D gene uncertain. The CDR3 totals 14 residues. Trimming cost V 2 bases and J 3 bases, with 10 bases left between them. Looked up from germline, CDR1 is SNHLY and CDR2 is FYNNEI. The CDR3 sequence: CASSEPVTEETQYF. In DNA form, the CDR3 reads TGTGCCAGCAGTGAACCGGTGACGGAAGAGACCCAGTACTTC.

The genes are TRBV29-1 and TRBJ2-4, with a possible D match to TRBD1 (5 bases). V was pared by 4 bases and J by 1 base, with 11 bases between. The CDR3 is 14 amino acids. Germline CDR1 SQVTM, CDR2 ANQGSEA. CDR3 sequence: CSVVGVMAKNIQYF. Here the CDR3 DNA reads TGCAGCGTTGTAGGGGTGATGGCCAAAAACATTCAGTACTTC.

This clone was observed a single time. The gene calls are TRBV10-2 and TRBJ1-2, with D tentatively TRBD1 (5 bases). Germline lookup yields CDR1 WSHSY and CDR2 SAAADI. The CDR3 extends over 13 amino acids. Deletions cut 5 bases from V and 4 bases from J, with 11 bases between. CDR3 sequence: CASSPGLLYGYTF. DNA of the CDR3: TGCGCCAGCAGTCCGGGGCTACTCTATGGCTACACCTTC.

The chain is built from TRBV11-2 and TRBJ1-2; D is uncertain. Between the trimmed V and J ends, which lost 3 bases and 4 bases, there was a span of 12 bases. In germline, CDR1 is SGHAT, CDR2 FQNNGV. The length of the CDR3 is 14 residues. DNA of the CDR3: TGTGCCAGCAGCTTGGCCCTTACTGGCTATGGCTACACCTTC. This codes for CASSLALTGYGYTF.

The chain recombines TRBV13 with TRBJ2-7, with TRBD2 matching over 7 bases. Germline V lookup: CDR1 PRHDT, CDR2 FYEKMQ (reference sequence). With 5 bases clipped from V and 2 bases from J, the junction kept 6 bases outside the gene matches. This CDR3 contains 14 residues. CDR3 DNA sequence: TGTGCCAGCAGCCACGGAGGGACTACCTACGAGCAGTACTTC. It yields the protein CASSHGGTTYEQYF.

The chain joins TRBV7-2 to TRBJ1-1; D possibly corresponds to TRBD1 (5 bases). This CDR3 is 13 amino acids long. Germline V CDR1 and CDR2: SGHTA, FQGNSA. With 6 bases removed from V and 4 bases from J, the gap between germline ends came to 12 bases. CDR3 in amino acids: CASSQAGVTEAFF. The DNA for the CDR3 is TGTGCCAGCAGTCAAGCGGGGGTCACTGAAGCTTTCTTT.

The chain uses TRBV30 and TRBJ2-3, with D uncertain. Trimming took 4 bases from V and 0 from J, leaving 5 bases between them. The CDR3 covers 12 residues. Germline assignment: CDR1 GTSNPN and CDR2 SVGIG (reference sequence). The CDR3 region is CAWKVSTDTQYF. Written as DNA, the CDR3 is TGTGCCTGGAAGGTTAGCACAGATACGCAGTATTTT.

The CDR3 nucleotides are TGTGCCAGCAGTTACGTGACAGGGTCTGAAGCTTTCTTT. Its protein is CASSYVTGSEAFF. J is TRBJ1-1 and V is TRBV6-6; 7 bases are shared with TRBD1. Per the germline V gene, CDR1 is MNHNY and CDR2 is SVGAGI (reference sequence). The CDR3 has 13 amino acids. The J segment lost 6 bases and the V segment lost 2 bases, leaving 3 bases of the junction unmatched.

The V gene is TRBV5-1, the J gene TRBJ1-2; D is uncertain. The V and J ends lost 3 bases and 0 bases respectively, with 9 bases between them. This CDR3 has 14 amino acids. Germline CDR1 SGHRS, CDR2 YFSETQ. This CDR3 is CASSYARTNYGYTF. The CDR3 DNA reads as TGCGCCAGCAGCTACGCTAGAACTAACTATGGCTACACCTTC.